Each of the 2 T cell receptor beta chains below was sequenced from the same sample in a study of shared clonotypes between healthy human individuals. The assay was immunoSEQ multiplex PCR, and TCRdb's table has in-frame clones only and misses some. The data hold approximately 2,300,000 clones, with approximately 90% observed a single time. Input material: naive CD4+ T cells from PBMCs. The subset denotes: CD45RA+ positively selected. The receptors originated from a young man in good health. Some clones in this sample may be carry-over from other donors' samples.

The DNA for the CDR3 is TGTGCCAGCAGTTTTTCCCCGGGGGGCCAATCCTACAATGAGCAGTTCTTC. It translates to CASSFSPGGQSYNEQFF. This chain joins TRBV27 and TRBJ2-1; the D gene is possibly TRBD2 (7 bases). V dropped 3 bases and J dropped 1 base, with 16 bases sitting between them. This CDR3 is built from 17 residues. The germline V gene has CDR1 MNHEY and CDR2 SMNVEV (reference sequence).

The chain uses TRBV7-6 and TRBJ1-5, with D perhaps matching TRBD1 (5 bases). The CDR3 length is 14 residues. V was pared by 6 bases and J by 7 bases, with 16 bases between. Germline CDR1 SGHVS, CDR2 FNYEAQ. CDR3 bases: TGTGCCAGCAGTTCCCGAGGCGGGGGGCAGCCCCAGCATTTT. Protein: CASSSRGGGQPQHF.